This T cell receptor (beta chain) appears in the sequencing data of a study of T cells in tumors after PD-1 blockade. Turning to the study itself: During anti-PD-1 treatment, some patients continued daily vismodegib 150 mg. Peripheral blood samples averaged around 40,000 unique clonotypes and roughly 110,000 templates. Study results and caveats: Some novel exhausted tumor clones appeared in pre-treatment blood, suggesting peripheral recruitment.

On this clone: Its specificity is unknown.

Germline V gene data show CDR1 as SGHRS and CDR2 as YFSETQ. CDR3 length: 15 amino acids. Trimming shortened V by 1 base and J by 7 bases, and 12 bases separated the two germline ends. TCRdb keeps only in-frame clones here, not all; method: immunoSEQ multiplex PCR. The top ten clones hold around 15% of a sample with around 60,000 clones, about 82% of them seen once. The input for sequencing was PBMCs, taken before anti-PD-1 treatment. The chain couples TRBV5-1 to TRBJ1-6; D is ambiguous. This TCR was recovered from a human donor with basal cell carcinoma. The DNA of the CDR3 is TGCGCCAGCAGCTTGAATCCCGCGGGAAATTCACCCCTCCACTTT. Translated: CASSLNPAGNSPLHF.